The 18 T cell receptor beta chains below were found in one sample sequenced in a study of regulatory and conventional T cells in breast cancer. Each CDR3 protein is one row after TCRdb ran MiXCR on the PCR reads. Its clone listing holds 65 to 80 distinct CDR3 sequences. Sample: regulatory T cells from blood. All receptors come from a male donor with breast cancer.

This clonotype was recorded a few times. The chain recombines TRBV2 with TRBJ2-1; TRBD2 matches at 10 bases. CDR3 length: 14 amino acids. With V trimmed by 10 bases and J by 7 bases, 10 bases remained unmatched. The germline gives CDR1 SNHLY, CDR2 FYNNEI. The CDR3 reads CATLAGESQNEQFF. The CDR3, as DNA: TGTGCCACCCTAGCGGGAGAGTCTCAAAATGAGCAGTTCTTC.

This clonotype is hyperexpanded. The CDR3 region has the DNA TGTGCCAGCTCGGCAGGGGGTGAAGCTTTCTTT. It yields the protein CASSAGGEAFF. This sequence joins TRBV18 and TRBJ1-1; TRBD1 agrees at 7 bases. The CDR3 sequence is 11 residues long. Germline CDR1 is KGHSH and CDR2 is LQKENI. V lost 6 bases and J lost 7; bases outside the gene matches: 2.

The CDR3 region is CSARDLFEQYF. The CDR3 nucleotides read TGCAGTGCTAGGGACCTGTTTGAGCAGTACTTC. The gene calls are TRBV20-1 and TRBJ2-7; D gene unclear. CDR1 DFQATT and CDR2 SNEGSKA come from the germline V gene (reference sequence). This CDR3 has 11 amino acids. Between the trimmed V and J ends, which lost 3 bases and 7 bases, there was a span of 10 bases.

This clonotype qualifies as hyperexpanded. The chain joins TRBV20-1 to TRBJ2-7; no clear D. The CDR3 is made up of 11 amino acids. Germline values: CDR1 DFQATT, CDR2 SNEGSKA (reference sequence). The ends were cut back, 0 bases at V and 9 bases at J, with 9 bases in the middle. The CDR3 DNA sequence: TGCAGTGCTAGAGACCTGTTTGGGCAGTACTTC. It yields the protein CSARDLFGQYF.

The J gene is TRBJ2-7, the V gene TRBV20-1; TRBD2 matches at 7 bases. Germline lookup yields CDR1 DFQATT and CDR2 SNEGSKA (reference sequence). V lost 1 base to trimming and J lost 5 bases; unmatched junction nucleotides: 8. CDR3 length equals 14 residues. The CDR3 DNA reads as TGCAGTGCTAGAGTGGAGGTAGCGGGCCACGAGCAGTACTTC. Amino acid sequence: CSARVEVAGHEQYF.

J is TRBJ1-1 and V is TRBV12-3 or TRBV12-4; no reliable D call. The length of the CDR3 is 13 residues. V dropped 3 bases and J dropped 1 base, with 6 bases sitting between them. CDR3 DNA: TGTGCCAGCAGTTTCTCAGGGAACACTGAAGCTTTCTTT. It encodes CASSFSGNTEAFF.

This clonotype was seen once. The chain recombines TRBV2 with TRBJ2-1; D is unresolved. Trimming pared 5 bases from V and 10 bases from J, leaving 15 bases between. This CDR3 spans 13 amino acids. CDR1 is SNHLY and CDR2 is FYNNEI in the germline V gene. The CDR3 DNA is TGTGCCAGCAGTATTCTTGGGGTGGGGGAGCAGTTCTTC. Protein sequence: CASSILGVGEQFF. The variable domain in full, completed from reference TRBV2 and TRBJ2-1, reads EPEVTQTPSHQVTQMGQEVILRCVPISNHLYFYWYRQILGQKVEFLVSFYNNEISEKSEIFDDQFSVERPDGSNFTLKIRSTKLEDSAMYFCASSILGVGEQFFGPGTRLTVL.

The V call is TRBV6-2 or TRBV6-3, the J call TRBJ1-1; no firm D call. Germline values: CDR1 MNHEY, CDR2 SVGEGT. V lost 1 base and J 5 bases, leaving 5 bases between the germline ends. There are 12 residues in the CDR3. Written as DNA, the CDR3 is TGTGCCAGCAGTTACTACGGAACTGAAGCTTTCTTT. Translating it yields CASSYYGTEAFF.

Written as DNA, the CDR3 is TGTGCCAGCAGTGGCTCGACAGGGCCCTATGGCTACACCTTC. Protein sequence: CASSGSTGPYGYTF. The rearrangement links TRBV2 to TRBJ1-2; 7 bases agree with TRBD1. The CDR3 sequence is 14 residues long. Per the germline V gene, CDR1 is SNHLY and CDR2 is FYNNEI. Unmatched junction bases numbered 6, after V lost 4 bases and J lost 4 bases. The whole variable domain, remainder taken from reference TRBV2 and TRBJ1-2, is EPEVTQTPSHQVTQMGQEVILRCVPISNHLYFYWYRQILGQKVEFLVSFYNNEISEKSEIFDDQFSVERPDGSNFTLKIRSTKLEDSAMYFCASSGSTGPYGYTFGSGTRLTVV.

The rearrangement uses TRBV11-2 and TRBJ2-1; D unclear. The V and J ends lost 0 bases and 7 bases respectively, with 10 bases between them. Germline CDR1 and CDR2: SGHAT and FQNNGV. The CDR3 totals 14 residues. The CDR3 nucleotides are TGTGCCAGCAGCTTAGAGGTTTTGTCGAATGAGCAGTTCTTC. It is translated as CASSLEVLSNEQFF.

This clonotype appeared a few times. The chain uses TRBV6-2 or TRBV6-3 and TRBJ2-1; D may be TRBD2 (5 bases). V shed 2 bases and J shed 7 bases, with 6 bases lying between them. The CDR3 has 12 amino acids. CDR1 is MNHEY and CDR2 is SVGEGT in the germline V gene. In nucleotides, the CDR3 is TGTGCCAGCAGTTACCGCGGGAATGAGCAGTTCTTC. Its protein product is CASSYRGNEQFF.

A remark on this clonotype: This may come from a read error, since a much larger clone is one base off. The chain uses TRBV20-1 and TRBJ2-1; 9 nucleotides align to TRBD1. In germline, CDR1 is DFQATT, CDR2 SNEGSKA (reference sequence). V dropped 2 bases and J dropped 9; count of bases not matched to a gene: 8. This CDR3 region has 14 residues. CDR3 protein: CSARFGTGSGEQFF. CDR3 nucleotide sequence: TGCAGTGCTAGATTTGGGACAGGGAGCGGTGAGCAGTTCTTC.

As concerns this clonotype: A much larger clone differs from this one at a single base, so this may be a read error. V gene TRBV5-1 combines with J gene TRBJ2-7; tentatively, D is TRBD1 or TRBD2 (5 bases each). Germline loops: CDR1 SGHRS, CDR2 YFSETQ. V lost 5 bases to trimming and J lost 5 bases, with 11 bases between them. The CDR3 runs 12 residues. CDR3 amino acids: CASRGESHEQYF. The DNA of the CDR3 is TGCGCCAGCAGAGGGGAGTCCCACGAGCAGTACTTC.

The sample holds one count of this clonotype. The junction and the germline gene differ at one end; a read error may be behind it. This CDR3 reads CASSLAGGRGETQYF. The CDR3 DNA follows: TGCGCCAGCAGCTTGGCCGGGGGCCGGGGAGAGACCCAGTATTTC. This sequence joins TRBV5-1 and TRBJ2-5; either TRBD1 or TRBD2 may supply D (6 bases each). This CDR3 is built from 15 residues. The germline gives CDR1 SGHRS, CDR2 YFSETQ. Together with reference TRBV5-1 and TRBJ2-5, the CDR3 gives the full variable domain: KAGVTQTPRYLIKTRGQQVTLSCSPISGHRSVSWYQQTPGQGLQFLFEYFSETQRNKGNFPGRFSGRQFSNSRSEMNVSTLELGDSALYLCASSLAGGRGETQYFGPGTRLLVL.

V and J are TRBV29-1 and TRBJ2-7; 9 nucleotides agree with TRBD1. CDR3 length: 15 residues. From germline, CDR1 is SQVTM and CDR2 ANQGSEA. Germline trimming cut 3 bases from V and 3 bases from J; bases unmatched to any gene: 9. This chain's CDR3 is CSVEGRQGVNYEQYF. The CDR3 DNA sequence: TGCAGCGTTGAGGGAAGACAGGGGGTAAACTACGAGCAGTACTTC.

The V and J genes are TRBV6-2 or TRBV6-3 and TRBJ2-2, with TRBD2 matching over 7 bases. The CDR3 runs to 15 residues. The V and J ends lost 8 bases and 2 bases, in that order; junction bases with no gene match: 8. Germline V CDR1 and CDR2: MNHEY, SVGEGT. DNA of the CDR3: TGTGCCAGCGGCAGGACTAGTGGCAACACCGGGGAGCTGTTTTTT. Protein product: CASGRTSGNTGELFF.

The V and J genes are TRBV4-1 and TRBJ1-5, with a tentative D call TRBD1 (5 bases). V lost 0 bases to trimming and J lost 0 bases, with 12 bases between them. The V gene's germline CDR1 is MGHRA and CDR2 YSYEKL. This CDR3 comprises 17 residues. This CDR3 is CASSQEQGVLSNQPQHF. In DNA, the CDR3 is TGCGCCAGCAGCCAAGAGCAAGGGGTTCTTAGCAATCAGCCCCAGCATTTT.

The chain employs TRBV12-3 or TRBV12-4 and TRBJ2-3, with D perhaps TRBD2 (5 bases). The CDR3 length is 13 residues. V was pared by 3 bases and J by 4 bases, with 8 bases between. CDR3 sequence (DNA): TGTGCCAGCAGTTTCGGGAATGCAGATACGCAGTATTTT. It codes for CASSFGNADTQYF.